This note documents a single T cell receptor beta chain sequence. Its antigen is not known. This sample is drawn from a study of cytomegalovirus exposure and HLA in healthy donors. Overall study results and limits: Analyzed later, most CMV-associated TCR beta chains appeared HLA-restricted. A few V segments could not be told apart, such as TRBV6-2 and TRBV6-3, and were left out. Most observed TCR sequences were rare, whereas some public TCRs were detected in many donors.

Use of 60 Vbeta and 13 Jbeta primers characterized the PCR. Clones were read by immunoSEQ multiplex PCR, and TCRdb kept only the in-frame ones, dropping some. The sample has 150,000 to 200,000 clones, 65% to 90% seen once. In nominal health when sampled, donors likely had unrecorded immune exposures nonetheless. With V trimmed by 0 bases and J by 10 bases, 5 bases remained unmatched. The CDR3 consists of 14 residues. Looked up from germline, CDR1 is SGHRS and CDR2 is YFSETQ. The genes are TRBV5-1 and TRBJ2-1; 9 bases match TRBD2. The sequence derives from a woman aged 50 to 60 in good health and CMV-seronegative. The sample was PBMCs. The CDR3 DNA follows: TGCGCCAGCAGCTTGGAGGTAGCGGGAGTCGAGCAGTTCTTC. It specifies CASSLEVAGVEQFF.